The present TCR beta chain was sequenced within a study of T cell changes during pregnancy in multiple sclerosis. Profiling relied on immunoSEQ multiplex PCR, and the TCRdb table lists in-frame clones only, not all of them. The sample yields around 77,000 clones, around 92% seen once. CDR1 is SEHNR, CDR2 FQNEAQ, per germline (reference sequence). V lost 2 bases and J lost 7, with 11 bases in between. This CDR3 spans 13 amino acids. Sample: peripheral blood, taken in the third trimester of pregnancy. The V call is TRBV7-9, the J call TRBJ1-1; D gene uncertain. The source of this sequence is a female donor in good health, enrolled as a control in a pregnancy study. The CDR3 reads CASSLWRVDEAFF. For the CDR3, the DNA is TGTGCCAGCAGCTTATGGCGGGTAGATGAAGCTTTCTTT.